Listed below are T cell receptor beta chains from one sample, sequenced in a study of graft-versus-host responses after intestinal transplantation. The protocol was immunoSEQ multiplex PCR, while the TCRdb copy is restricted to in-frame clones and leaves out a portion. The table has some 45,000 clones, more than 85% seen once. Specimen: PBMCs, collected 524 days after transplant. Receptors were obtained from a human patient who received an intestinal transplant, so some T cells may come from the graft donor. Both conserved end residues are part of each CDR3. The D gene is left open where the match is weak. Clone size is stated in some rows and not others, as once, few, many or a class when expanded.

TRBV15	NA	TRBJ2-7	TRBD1	CATSPGQGYEQYF	TGTGCCACCAGCCCCGGACAGGGCTACGAGCAGTACTTC
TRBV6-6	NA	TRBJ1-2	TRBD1	CASSPDPTGTVYGYTF	TGTGCCAGCAGCCCCGACCCGACAGGGACGGTCTATGGCTACACCTTC
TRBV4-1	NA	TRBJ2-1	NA	CASSQDLGPYNEQFF	TGCGCCAGCAGCCAAGATCTTGGTCCGTACAATGAGCAGTTCTTC
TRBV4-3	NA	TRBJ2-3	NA	CASSQEGIPDTQYF	TGCGCCAGCAGCCAAGAGGGGATACCAGATACGCAGTATTTT
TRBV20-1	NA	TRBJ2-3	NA	CSAIFSDTQYF	TGCAGCGCTATCTTTAGCGATACGCAGTATTTT
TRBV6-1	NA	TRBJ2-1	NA	CASTGGPEYNEQFF	TGTGCCAGCACCGGAGGCCCGGAGTACAATGAGCAGTTCTTC
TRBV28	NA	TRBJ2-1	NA	CASSDPRFYNEQFF	TGTGCCAGCAGTGACCCTAGGTTCTACAATGAGCAGTTCTTC
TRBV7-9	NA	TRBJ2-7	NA	CASSPTPSEAEQYF	TGTGCCAGCAGCCCCACACCGTCGGAGGCCGAGCAGTACTTC
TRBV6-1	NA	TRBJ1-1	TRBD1	CASANRDREEAFF	TGTGCCAGCGCTAACCGGGACAGGGAGGAAGCTTTCTTT
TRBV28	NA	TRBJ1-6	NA	CASNPPGRPLHF	TGTGCCAGCAACCCACCGGGGAGGCCCCTCCACTTT
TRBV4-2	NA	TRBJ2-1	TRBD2	CASSQDLTSGGVDEQFF	TGTGCCAGCAGCCAAGACCTCACTAGCGGGGGGGTGGATGAGCAGTTCTTC
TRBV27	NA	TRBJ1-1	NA	CASRKERGANTEAFF	TGTGCCAGCAGGAAAGAAAGGGGCGCGAACACTGAAGCTTTCTTT
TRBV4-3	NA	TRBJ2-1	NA	CASSHGNSYNEQFF	TGCGCCAGCAGCCACGGAAACTCCTACAATGAGCAGTTCTTC
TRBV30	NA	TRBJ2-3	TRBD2	CAWSPAGVIDTQYF	TGTGCCTGGAGTCCAGCGGGAGTGATAGATACGCAGTATTTT
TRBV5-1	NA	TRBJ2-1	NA	CASSLGGRDNEQFF	TGCGCCAGCAGCTTGGGAGGCAGGGACAATGAGCAGTTCTTC
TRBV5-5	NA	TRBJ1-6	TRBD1	CASSSGGYYSPLHF	TGTGCCAGCAGCTCAGGGGGCTATTATTCACCCCTCCACTTT
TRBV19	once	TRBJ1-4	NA	CASRTSGGEKLFF	TGTGCCAGTAGGACTTCTGGGGGGGAAAAACTGTTTTTT
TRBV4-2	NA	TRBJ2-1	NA	CASSQEGAQGMGNEQFF	TGTGCCAGCAGCCAAGAAGGAGCGCAGGGGATGGGCAATGAGCAGTTCTTC
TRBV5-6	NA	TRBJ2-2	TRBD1	CASSSTSGGGELFF	TGTGCCAGCAGCTCCACCTCAGGGGGCGGGGAGCTGTTTTTT
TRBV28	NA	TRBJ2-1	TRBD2	CASSLELAEVYNEQFF	TGTGCCAGCAGTTTAGAGCTAGCGGAAGTCTACAATGAGCAGTTCTTC
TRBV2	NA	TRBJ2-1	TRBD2	CASSEPIRLAGRPYNEQFF	TGTGCCAGCAGTGAACCGATCCGACTAGCGGGGCGTCCCTACAATGAGCAGTTCTTC
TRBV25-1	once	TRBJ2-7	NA	CASSEPGQTYEQYF	TGTGCCAGCAGTGAACCCGGACAGACCTACGAGCAGTACTTC
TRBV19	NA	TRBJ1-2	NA	CASSSRTVAGYGYTF	TGTGCCAGTAGCAGTAGGACAGTGGCGGGGTATGGCTACACCTTC
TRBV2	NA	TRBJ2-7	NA	CASSELGGIPGQGHEQYF	TGTGCCAGCAGTGAACTGGGGGGGATTCCTGGACAGGGCCACGAGCAGTACTTC
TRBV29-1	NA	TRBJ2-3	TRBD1	CSVGRQGAIDTQYF	TGCAGCGTTGGACGACAGGGGGCAATAGATACGCAGTATTTT
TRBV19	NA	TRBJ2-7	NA	CASSIKGYEQYF	TGTGCCAGTAGTATAAAGGGCTACGAGCAGTACTTC
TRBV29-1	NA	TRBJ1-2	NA	CSVNRESITRSGYAF	TGCAGCGTCAACAGGGAAAGTATAACTCGCTCTGGCTACGCCTTC